Presented here are 6 T cell receptor beta chains from one specimen sequenced in a study of T cells in Graves' hyperthyroidism and ophthalmopathy. The source material, RNA transcripts, was used to amplify TCR beta CDR3 regions. The study used the HTBI primer set for a first-round RT-PCR of the TCR CDR3. TCRdb reprocessed the multiplex PCR reads with MiXCR, giving one entry per CDR3 protein. Of approximately 640,000 distinct CDR3 sequences listed, about 45% are singletons. Sample: peripheral blood or thyroid tissue (not recorded which). These receptors all come from an adult man with Graves' disease, either hyperthyroidism or ophthalmopathy (not recorded which).

The count of this clonotype is one. Being one base from a much bigger clone, this may be a read error. The genes are TRBV2 and TRBJ2-7; possible D gene TRBD1, 5 bases. Per the germline V gene, CDR1 is SNHLY and CDR2 is FYNNEI. CDR3 length: 12 residues. Deletions cut 7 bases from V and 5 bases from J, with 12 bases between. The CDR3 region is CASTSRAHEQYF. The CDR3 bases are TGTGCCAGCACCTCCAGGGCCCACGAGCAGTACTTC.

The gene calls are TRBV20-1 and TRBJ1-6; no clear D. Germline V lookup: CDR1 DFQATT, CDR2 SNEGSKA (reference sequence). V dropped 1 base and J dropped 9 bases, with 16 bases sitting between them. CDR3 size: 15 residues. The CDR3 sequence is CSARGGMTEASPLHF. Written as DNA, the CDR3 is TGCAGTGCTAGAGGAGGGATGACTGAAGCTTCACCCCTCCACTTT.

This chain uses TRBV19 with TRBJ2-3; 13 nucleotides match TRBD2. Trimming at V came to 9 bases and at J to 3 bases, leaving 6 bases not matched to a gene. In germline, CDR1 is LNHDA, CDR2 SQIVND (reference sequence). The CDR3 sequence is 15 residues long. The CDR3 here is CASATSGRGTDTQYF. The CDR3 DNA sequence: TGTGCCAGCGCCACTAGCGGGAGGGGGACAGATACGCAGTATTTT.

The V gene is TRBV3-1, the J gene TRBJ1-1, with 9 bases identical to TRBD1. The trim removed 8 bases at V and 1 base at J, leaving 2 bases unmatched. The length of the CDR3 is 13 residues. CDR1 LGHDT and CDR2 YNNKEL come from the germline V gene (reference sequence). This CDR3 reads CASWGQGNTEAFF. CDR3 coding DNA: TGTGCCAGCTGGGGACAGGGGAACACTGAAGCTTTCTTT.

On this clonotype itself: An end of the junction differs from the germline gene, which may be a read error. The genes are TRBV2 and TRBJ1-2; D might be TRBD1 (6 bases). The CDR3 totals 14 residues. In germline, CDR1 is SNHLY, CDR2 FYNNEI. The CDR3 loop is CATSSLGRGGGYTF. Written as DNA, the CDR3 is TGTGCCACCAGTAGCTTGGGCAGGGGAGGAGGCTACACCTTC.

The chain joins TRBV7-2 to TRBJ1-6; tentatively, D is TRBD1 (5 bases). From germline, CDR1 is SGHTA and CDR2 FQGNSA. V lost 6 bases to trimming and J lost 10 bases, with 19 bases between them. The CDR3 loop spans 15 amino acids. CDR3: CASSETGGPYSPLHF. The CDR3 DNA reads TGTGCCAGCAGTGAAACTGGGGGACCCTACTCACCCCTCCACTTT.